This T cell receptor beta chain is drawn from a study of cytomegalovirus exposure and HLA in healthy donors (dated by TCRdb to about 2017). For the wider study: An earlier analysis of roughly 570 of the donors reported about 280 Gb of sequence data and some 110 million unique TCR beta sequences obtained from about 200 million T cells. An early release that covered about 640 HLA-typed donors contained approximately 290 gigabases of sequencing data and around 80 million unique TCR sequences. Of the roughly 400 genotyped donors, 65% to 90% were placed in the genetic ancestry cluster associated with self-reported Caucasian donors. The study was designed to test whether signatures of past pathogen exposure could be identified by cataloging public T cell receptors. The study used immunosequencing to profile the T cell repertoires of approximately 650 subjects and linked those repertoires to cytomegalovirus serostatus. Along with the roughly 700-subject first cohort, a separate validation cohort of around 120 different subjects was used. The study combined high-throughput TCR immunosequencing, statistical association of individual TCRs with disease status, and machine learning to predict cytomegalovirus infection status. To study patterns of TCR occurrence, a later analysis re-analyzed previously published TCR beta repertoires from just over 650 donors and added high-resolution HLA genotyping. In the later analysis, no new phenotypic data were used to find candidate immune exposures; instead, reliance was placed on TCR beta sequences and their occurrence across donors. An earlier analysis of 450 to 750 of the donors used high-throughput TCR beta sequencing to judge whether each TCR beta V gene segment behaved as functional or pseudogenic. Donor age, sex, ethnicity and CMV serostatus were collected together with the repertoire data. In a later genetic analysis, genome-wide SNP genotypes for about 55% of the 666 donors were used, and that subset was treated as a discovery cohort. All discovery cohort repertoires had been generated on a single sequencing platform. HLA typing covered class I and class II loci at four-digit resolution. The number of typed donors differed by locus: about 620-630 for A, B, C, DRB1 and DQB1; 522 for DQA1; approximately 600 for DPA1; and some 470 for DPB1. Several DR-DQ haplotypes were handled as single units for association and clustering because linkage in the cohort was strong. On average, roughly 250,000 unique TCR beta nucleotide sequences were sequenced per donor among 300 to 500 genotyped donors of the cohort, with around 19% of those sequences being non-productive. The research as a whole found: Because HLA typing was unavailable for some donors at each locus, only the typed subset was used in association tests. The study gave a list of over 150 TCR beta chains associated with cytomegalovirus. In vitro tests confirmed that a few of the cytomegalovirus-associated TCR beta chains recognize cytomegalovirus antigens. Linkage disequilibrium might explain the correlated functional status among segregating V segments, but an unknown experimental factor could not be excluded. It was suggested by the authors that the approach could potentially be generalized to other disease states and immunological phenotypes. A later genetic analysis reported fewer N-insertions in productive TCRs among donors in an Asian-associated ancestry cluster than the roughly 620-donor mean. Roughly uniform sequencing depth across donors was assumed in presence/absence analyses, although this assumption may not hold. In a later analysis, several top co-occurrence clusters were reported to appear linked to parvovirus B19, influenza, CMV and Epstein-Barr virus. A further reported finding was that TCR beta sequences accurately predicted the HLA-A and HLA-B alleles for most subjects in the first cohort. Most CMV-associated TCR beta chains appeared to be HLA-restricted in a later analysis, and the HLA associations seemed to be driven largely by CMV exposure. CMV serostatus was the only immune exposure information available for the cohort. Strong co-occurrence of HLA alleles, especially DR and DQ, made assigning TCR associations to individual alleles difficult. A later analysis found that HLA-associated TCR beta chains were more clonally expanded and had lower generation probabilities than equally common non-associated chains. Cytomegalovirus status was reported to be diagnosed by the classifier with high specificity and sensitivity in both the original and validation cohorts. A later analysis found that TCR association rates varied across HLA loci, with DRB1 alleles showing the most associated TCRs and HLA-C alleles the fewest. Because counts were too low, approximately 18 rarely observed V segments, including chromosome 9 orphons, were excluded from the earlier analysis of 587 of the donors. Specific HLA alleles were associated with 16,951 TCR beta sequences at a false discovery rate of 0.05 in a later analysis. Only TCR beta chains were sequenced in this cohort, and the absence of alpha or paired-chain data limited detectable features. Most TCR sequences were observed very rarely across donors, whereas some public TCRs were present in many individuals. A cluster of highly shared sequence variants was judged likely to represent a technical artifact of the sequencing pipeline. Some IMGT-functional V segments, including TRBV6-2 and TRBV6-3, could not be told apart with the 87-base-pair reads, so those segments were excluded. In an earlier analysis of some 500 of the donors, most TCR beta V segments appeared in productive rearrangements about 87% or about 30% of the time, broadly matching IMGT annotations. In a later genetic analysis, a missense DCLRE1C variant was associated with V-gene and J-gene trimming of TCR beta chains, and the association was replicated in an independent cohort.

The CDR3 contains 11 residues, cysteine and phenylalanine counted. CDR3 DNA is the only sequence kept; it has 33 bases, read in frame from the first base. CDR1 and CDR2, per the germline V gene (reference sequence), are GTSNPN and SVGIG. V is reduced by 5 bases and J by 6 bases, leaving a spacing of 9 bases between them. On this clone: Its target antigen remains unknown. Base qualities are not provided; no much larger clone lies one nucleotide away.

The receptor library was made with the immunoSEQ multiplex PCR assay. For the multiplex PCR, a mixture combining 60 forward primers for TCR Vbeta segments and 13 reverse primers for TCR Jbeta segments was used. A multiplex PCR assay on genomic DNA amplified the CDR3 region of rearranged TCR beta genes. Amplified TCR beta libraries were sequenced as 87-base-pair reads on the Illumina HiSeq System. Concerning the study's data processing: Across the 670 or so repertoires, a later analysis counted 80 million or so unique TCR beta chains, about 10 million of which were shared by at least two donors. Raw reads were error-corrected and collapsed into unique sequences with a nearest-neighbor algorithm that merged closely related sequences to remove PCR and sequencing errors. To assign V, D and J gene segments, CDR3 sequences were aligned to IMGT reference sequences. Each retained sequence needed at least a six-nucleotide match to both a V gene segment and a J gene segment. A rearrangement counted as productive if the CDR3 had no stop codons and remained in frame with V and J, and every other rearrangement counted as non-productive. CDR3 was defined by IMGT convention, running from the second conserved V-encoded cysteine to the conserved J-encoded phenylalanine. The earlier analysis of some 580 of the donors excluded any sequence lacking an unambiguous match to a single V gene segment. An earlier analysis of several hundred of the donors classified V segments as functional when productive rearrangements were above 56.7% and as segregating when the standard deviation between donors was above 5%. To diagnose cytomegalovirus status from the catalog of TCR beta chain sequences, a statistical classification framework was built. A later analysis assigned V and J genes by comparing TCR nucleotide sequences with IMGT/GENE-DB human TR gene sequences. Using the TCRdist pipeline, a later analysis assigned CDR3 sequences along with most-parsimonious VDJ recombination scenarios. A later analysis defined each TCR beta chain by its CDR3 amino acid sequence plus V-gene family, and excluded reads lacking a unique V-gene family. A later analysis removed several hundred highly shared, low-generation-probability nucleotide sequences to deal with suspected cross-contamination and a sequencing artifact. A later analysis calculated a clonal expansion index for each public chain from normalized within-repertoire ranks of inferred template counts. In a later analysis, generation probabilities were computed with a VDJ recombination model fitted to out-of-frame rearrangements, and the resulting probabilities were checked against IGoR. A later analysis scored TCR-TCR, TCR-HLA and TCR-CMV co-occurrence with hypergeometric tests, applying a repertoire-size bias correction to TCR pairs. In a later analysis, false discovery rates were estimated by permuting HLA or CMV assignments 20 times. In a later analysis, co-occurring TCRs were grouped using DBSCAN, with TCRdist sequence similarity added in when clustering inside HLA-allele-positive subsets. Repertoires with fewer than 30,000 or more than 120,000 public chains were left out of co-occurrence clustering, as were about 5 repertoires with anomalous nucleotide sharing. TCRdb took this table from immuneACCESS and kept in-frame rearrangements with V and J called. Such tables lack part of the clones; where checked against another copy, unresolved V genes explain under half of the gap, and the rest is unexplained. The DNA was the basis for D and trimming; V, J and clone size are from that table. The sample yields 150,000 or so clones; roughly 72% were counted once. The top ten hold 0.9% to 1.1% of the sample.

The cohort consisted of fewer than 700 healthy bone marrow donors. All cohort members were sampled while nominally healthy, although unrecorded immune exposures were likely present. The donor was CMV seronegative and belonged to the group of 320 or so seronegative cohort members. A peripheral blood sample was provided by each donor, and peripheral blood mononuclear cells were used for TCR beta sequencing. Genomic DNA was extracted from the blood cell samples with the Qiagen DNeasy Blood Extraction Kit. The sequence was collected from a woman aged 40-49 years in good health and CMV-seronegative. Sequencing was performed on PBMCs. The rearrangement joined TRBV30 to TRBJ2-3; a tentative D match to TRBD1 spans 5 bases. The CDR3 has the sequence CAWAGLDTQYF. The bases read TGTGCCTGGGCAGGGCTGGATACGCAGTATTTT.